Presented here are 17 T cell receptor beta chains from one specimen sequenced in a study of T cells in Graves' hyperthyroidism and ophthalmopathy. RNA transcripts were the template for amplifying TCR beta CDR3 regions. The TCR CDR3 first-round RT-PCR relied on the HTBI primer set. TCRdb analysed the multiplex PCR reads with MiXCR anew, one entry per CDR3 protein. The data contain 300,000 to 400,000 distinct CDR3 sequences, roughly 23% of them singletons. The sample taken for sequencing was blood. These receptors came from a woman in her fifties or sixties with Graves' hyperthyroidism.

CDR3 coding DNA: TGCAGTGCTAGAGGTACAGGCTCCTATAATTCACCCCTCCACTTT. It is translated as CSARGTGSYNSPLHF. The chain recombines TRBV20-1 with TRBJ1-6; maybe TRBD1 (5 bases). The CDR3 loop spans 15 amino acids. The V end was cut by 1 base, the J end by 0 bases, with 7 bases between. Germline assignment: CDR1 DFQATT and CDR2 SNEGSKA (reference sequence).

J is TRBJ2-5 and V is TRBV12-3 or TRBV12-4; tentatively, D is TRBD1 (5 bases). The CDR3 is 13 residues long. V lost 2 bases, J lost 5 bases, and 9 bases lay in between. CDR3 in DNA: TGTGCCAGCAGTTTAAGGACACCGGAGACCCAGTACTTC. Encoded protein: CASSLRTPETQYF.

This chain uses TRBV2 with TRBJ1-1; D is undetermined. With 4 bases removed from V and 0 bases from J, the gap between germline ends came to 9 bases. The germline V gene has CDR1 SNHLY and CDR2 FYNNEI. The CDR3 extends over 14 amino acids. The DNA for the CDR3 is TGTGCCAGCAGTGCGACGGGGATGAACACTGAAGCTTTCTTT. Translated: CASSATGMNTEAFF.

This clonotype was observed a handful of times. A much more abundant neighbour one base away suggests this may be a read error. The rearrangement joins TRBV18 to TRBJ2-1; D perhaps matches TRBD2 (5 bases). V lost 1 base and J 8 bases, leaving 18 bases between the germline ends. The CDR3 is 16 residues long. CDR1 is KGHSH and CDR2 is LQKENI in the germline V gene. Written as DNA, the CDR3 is TGTGCCAGCTCACCACAGACTAACGGGATCGTGGATGAGCAGTTCTTC. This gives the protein CASSPQTNGIVDEQFF. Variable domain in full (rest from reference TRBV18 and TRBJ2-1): NAGVMQNPRHLVRRRGQEARLRCSPMKGHSHVYWYRQLPEEGLKFMVYLQKENIIDESGMPKERFSAEFPKEGPSILRIQQVVRGDSAAYFCASSPQTNGIVDEQFFGPGTRLTVL.

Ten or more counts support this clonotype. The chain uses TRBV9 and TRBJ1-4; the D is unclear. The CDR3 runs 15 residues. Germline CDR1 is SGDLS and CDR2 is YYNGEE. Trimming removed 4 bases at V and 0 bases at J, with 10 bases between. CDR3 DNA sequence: TGTGCCAGCAGCCCCTGGGCAGCAACTAATGAAAAACTGTTTTTT. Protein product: CASSPWAATNEKLFF.

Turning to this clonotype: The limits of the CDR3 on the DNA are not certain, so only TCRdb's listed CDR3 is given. CDR3 sequence: CASKGDANYGYTFGSGTLNTEAFF. V usage is TRBV6-1 and J usage is TRBJ1-1; the table gives TRBD1 as D, unverified against the DNA. The CDR3 is made up of 24 amino acids, end residues included. Germline-derived CDR1 and CDR2 are MNHNS and SASEGT.

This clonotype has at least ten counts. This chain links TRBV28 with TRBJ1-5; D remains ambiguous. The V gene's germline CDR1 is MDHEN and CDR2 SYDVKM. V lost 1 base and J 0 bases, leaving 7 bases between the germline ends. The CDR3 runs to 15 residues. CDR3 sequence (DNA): TGTGCCAGCAGTTTATCAGCTTATAGCAATCAGCCCCAGCATTTT. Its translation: CASSLSAYSNQPQHF.

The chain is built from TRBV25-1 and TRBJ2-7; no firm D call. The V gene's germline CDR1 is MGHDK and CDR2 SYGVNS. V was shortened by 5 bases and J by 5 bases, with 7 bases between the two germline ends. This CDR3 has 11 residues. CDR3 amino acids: CASSRVDEQYF. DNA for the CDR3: TGTGCCAGCAGTCGGGTTGACGAGCAGTACTTC.

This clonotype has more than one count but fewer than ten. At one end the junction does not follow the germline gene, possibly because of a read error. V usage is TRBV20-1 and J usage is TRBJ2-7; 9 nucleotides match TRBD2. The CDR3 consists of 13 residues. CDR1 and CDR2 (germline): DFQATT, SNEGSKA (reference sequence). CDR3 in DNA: TGCAGAGCTAGAGAACGTCTAGCGGGGTCGCCGTACTTC. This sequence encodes CRARERLAGSPYF.

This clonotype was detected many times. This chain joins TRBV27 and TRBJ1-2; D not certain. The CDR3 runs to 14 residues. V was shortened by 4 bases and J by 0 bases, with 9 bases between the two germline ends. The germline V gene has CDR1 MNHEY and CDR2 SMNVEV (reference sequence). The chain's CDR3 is CASSSLYPNYGYTF. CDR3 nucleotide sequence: TGTGCCAGCAGTTCGCTCTACCCTAACTATGGCTACACCTTC.

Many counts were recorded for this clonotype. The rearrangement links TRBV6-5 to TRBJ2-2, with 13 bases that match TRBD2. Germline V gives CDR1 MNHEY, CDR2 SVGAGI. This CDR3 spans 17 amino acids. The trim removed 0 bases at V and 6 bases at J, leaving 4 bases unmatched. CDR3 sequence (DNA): TGTGCCAGCAGTTACTCAAGGACTAGCGGGAGCTCCGGGGAGCTGTTTTTT. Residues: CASSYSRTSGSSGELFF.

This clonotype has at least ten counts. CDR3 sequence: CASSRSSWGTQVYEQYF. The DNA of the CDR3 is TGTGCCAGCAGCCGATCTAGCTGGGGGACTCAAGTCTACGAGCAGTACTTC. The gene calls are TRBV6-2 or TRBV6-3 and TRBJ2-7, with D perhaps matching TRBD2 (6 bases). V gave up 6 bases and J gave up 3 bases, with 24 bases separating them. The length of the CDR3 is 17 residues. Germline V lookup: CDR1 MNHEY, CDR2 SVGEGT.

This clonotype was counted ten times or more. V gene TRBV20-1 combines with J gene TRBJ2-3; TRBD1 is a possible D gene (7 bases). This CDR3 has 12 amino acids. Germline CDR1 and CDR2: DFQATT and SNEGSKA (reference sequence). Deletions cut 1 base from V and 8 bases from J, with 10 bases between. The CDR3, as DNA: TGCAGTGCTAGAGCCCAGGGGGGTACGCAGTATTTT. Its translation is CSARAQGGTQYF.

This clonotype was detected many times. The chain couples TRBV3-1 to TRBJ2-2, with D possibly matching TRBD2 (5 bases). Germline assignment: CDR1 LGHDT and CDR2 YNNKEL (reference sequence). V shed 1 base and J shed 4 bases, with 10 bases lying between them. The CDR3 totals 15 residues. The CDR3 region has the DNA TGTGCCAGCAGCCAAGCGCGGGTTGCCACCGGGGAGCTGTTTTTT. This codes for CASSQARVATGELFF.

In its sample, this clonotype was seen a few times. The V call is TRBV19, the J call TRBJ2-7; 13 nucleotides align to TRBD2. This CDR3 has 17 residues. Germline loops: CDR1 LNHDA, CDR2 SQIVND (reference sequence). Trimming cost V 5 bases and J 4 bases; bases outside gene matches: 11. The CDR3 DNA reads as TGTGCCAGTAGTCTCCGACTAGCGGGAGGCCCCGTTTACGAGCAGTACTTC. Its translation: CASSLRLAGGPVYEQYF.

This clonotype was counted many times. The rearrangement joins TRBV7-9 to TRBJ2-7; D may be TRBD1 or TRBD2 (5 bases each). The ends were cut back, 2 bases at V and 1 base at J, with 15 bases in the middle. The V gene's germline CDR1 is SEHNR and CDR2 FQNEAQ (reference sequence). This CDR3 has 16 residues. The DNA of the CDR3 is TGTGCCAGCAGCTTATTGCCCGGGACCCTTTCCTACGAGCAGTACTTC. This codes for CASSLLPGTLSYEQYF. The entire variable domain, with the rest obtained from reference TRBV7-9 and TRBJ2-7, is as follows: DTGVSQNPRHKITKRGQNVTFRCDPISEHNRLYWYRQTLGQGPEFLTYFQNEAQLEKSRLLSDRFSAERPKGSFSTLEIQRTEQGDSAMYLCASSLLPGTLSYEQYFGPGTRLTVT.

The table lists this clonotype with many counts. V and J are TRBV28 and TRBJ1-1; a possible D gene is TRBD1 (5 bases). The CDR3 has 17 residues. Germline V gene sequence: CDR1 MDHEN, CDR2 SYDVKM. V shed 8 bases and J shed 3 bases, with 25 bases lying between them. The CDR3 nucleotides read TGTGCCAGCCTACGTTCAAATCCGGGACCAAAGCACACTGAAGCTTTCTTT. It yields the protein CASLRSNPGPKHTEAFF.